The T cell receptor beta chain under discussion was sequenced for a study of OX40 agonist ivuxolimab in advanced cancers. About the research overall: Cancers in dose escalation were hepatocellular, melanoma, renal cell and head and neck.

Study outcomes and limitations: Nonresponders, in some cases, also had low normalized T-cell clonal expansion. CD4+ and CD8+ T cells in blood underwent clonal expansion by week 6 at 0.1 to 3.0 mg/kg. Averaging showed that CD8+ T cells had more expanded clones than CD4+ did.

J gave up 11 bases and V 4 bases, and 5 bases lay outside the gene matches. Per germline, CDR1 SGDLS and CDR2 YYNGEE. CDR3 length: 13 amino acids. To note about this clone: Its antigen is currently unknown.

TCRdb keeps only in-frame clones here, not all; method: immunoSEQ multiplex PCR. The sample carries about 91,000 clones, around 85% recorded once. J is TRBJ2-6 and V is TRBV9; TRBD1 matches 8 bases. This clonotype was obtained from an adult with an advanced solid tumor such as melanoma, head and neck, liver or kidney cancer. The specimen was CD4+ or CD8+ T cells sorted from blood, collected in a trial of the OX40 agonist ivuxolimab. CDR3 coding DNA: TGTGCCAGCAGCTACGACAGGGGTTACGTCCTGACTTTC. It encodes CASSYDRGYVLTF.